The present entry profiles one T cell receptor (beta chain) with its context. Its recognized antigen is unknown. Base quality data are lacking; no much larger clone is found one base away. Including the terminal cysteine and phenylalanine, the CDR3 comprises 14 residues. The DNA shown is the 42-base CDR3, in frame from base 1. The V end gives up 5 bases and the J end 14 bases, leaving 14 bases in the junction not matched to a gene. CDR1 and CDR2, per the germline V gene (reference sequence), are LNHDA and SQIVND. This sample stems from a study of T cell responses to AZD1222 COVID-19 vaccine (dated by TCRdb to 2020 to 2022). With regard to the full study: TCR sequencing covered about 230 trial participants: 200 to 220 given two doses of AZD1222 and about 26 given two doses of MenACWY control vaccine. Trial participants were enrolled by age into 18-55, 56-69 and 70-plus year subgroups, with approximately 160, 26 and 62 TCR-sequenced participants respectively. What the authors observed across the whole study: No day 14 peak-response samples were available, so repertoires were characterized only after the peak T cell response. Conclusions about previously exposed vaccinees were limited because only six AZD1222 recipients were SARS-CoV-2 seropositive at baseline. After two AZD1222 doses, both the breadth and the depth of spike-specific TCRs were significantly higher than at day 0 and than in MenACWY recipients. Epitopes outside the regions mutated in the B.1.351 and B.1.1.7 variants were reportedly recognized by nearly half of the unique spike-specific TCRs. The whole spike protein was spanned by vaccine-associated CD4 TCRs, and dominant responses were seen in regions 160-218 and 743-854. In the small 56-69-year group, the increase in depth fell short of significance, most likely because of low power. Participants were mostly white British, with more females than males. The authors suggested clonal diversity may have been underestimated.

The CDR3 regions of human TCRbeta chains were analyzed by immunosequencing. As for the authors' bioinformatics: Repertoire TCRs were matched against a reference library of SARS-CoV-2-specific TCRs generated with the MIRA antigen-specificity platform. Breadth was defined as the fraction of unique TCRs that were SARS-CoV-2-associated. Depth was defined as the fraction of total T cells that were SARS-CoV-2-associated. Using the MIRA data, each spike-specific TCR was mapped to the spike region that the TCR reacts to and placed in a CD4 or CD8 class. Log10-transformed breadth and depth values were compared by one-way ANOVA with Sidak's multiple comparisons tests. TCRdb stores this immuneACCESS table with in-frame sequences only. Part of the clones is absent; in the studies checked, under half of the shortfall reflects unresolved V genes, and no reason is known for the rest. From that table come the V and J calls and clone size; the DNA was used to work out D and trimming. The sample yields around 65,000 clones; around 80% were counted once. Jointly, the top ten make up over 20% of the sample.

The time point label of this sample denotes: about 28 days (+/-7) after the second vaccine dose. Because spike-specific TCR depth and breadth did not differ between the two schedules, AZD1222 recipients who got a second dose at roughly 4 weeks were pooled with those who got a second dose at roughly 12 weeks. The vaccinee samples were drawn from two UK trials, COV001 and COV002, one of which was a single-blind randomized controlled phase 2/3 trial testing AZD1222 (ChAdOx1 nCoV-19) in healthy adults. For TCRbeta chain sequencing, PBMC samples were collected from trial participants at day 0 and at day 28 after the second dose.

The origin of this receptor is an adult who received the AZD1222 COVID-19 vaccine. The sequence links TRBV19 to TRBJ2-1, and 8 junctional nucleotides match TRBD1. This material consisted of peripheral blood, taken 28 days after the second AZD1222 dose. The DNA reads TGTGCCAGTAGTCCCCTTGGGTCGGACAGGGCGAAGTTCTTC. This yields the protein CASSPLGSDRAKFF.